This T cell receptor (beta chain) emerged from a study of CD8+CD57+ T cells in acquired aplastic anemia. Study as a whole: Healthy donors yielded roughly 9.8 million CD4+ cell reads on average.

Trimming cost V 4 bases and J 8 bases, with 13 bases left between them. The CDR3 totals 14 residues. The V gene's germline CDR1 is SGHRS and CDR2 YFSETQ. Genomic DNA constituted the template upon which TCR beta VDJ and CDR3 profiling was performed. TCRdb independently ran MiXCR on the reads; one entry per CDR3 protein. The sample consists of 200,000 to 250,000 distinct CDR3 sequences, almost 35% of them appearing once. This clonotype occurred many times. The TCR was taken from a human donor in good health, serving as a control. Sequenced sample: sorted CD4+, CD8+, or CD8+CD57+ T cells (not recorded which) from PBMCs. The chain carries TRBV5-1 and TRBJ1-6; D is perhaps TRBD1 (6 bases). The CDR3 region is CASSPGALDSPLHF. Here the CDR3 DNA reads TGCGCCAGCAGCCCGGGGGCGCTGGATTCACCCCTCCACTTT.